Given below is one T cell receptor (beta chain) in context. This clonotype was detected ten times or more. Its cognate antigen has yet to be identified. No base quality information exists; no much larger clone differs at one position. For repertoire sequencing, the TCR beta CDR3 regions were amplified from RNA transcripts. The first round of RT-PCR was done with HTBI primers and the Qiagen OneStep RT-PCR kit, and was followed by a second round of multiplex PCR, then size selection and purification. Libraries were sequenced on an Illumina HiSeq2000 using paired-end 100 bp reads. Per the authors' processing: SOAPnuke was used to process the reads, throwing out any read that had adapters, had uncalled bases, had a mean Phred below 15, or lacked an exact constant-primer or identifier match. High-quality paired reads were merged with COPE v1.2.5. Unique nucleotide sequences were defined as clonotypes and aligned to IMGT TRB V, D and J references using MiTCR v1.1. Analysis was restricted to V-J combinations with a frequency above 0.0001, which covered 99.2% of repertoires. For each V-J combination, a TCR clonal expansion and chaos score was defined as the ratio of F50 clonal expansion to chaos observed in the TCRdist matrix. Features were reduced by Welch's t-statistics and random forest to over ten V-J combinations, which fed a naive Bayes classifier. The similarity between thyroid and blood repertoires was quantified using the Morisita-Horn index. Using fastp trimming at Q25 and MiXCR clonotype assembly, TCRdb reanalyzed the public sequencing data and kept in-frame beta chains. Every entry covers one CDR3 protein and lists the most common genes and DNA from its rows. Here the V and J calls rest on TCRdb's processing, not on the authors' analysis. For this sample the table gives fewer than 650,000 distinct CDR3 sequences, of which about a fifth were detected only once. The top ten clones comprise approximately 6.5% of the sample.

These data are taken from a study of Graves' ophthalmopathy and Graves' hyperthyroidism (dated by TCRdb to 2016 to 2019). Regarding the study in general: Peripheral blood samples were taken at the time of initial diagnosis, before any treatment was given. To tell Graves' ophthalmopathy apart from Graves' hyperthyroidism, and to predict which patients would progress to ophthalmopathy, the study relied on TCR beta repertoire signatures. In total, over 130 blood samples were TCR-sequenced: around 42 ophthalmopathy, approximately 75 hyperthyroidism and about 17 hyperthyroidism-to-ophthalmopathy patients. A discovery set of 95 to 100 patients (roughly 41 ophthalmopathy, around 57 stable hyperthyroidism) was enrolled to explore V-J signatures distinguishing ophthalmopathy from hyperthyroidism. The independent validation cohort included 18 to 20 hyperthyroidism patients plus 17 patients who later progressed from hyperthyroidism to ophthalmopathy. In more than five hyperthyroidism patients, the T-cell repertoires found in thyroid tissue were compared with those found in blood. After sampling, hyperthyroidism patients received methimazole starting at 30 mg daily, and ophthalmopathy patients received high-dose intravenous methylprednisolone. The roughly 90 discovery patients were divided at random into training and test sets in a 7:3 ratio. Findings and caveats that apply to the study as a whole: In validation, the model predicted ophthalmopathy progression with roughly 68% sensitivity and about 77% specificity; some 13 predicted patients were CT-confirmed with GO in a median of approximately six months. Most expanded thyroid clonotypes with frequency above 0.001 were also detected in blood, suggesting blood repertoires may reflect the thyroid immune response. No statistical method was used to predetermine the sample size, and group allocation was not hidden from the investigators. The 13-signature model separated ophthalmopathy from stable hyperthyroidism with over 85% sensitivity and just under 84% specificity in cross-validation, and 80%/75% in the test set.

Hyperthyroidism was defined as stable when no progression to ophthalmopathy occurred within 18 months of follow-up. Patients with hyperthyroidism were aged 18 to 65 years, had been newly diagnosed, and had a disease duration of less than 2 months. Patients with other autoimmune diseases, uncontrolled infections, pregnancy or lactation were excluded from the study. Clinical symptoms, serum thyroxine, TRAb, thyroid ultrasound and orbital computed tomography formed the basis of the diagnosis. Ficoll-Paque density gradient centrifugation was used to isolate PBMCs from 8 to 10 ml of fresh peripheral blood. Trizol reagent was used to extract the total RNA, and its quality was then checked on an Agilent 2100 Bioanalyzer. Source material: peripheral blood. The sequence was collected from a woman under 30 with stable Graves' hyperthyroidism. Some clones in this sample may be carry-over from other donors' samples. Donor details come from another sample of the same person, matched by shared clones.

Read as DNA, the sequence is TGTGCCAGCAGTTTATCCGGGGGAATCTCCTACGAGCAGTACTTC. This yields the protein CASSLSGGISYEQYF. The rearranged segments are TRBV27 and TRBJ2-7; perhaps TRBD2 is the D gene, with 6 bases matching. The CDR3 starts with the cysteine, ends with the phenylalanine, and has 15 residues. Of all the DNA, just the CDR3 is kept, 45 bases in frame from base 1. V lost 0 bases and J lost 0 bases; the stretch between them is 9 bases long. CDR1 is given as MNHEY and CDR2 as SMNVEV, both from the germline V gene (reference sequence).